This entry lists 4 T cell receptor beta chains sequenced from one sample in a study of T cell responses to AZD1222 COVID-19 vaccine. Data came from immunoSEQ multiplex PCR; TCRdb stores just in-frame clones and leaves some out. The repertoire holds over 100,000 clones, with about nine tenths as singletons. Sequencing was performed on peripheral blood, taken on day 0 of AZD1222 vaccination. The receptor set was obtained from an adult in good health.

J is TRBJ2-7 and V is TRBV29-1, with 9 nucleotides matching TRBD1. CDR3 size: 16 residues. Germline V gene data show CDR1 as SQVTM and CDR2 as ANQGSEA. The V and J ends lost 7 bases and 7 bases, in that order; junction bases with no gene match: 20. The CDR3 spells CSAQGPSGTGNEEQYF. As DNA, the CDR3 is TGCAGCGCCCAAGGGCCCAGCGGGACAGGGAATGAGGAGCAGTACTTC.

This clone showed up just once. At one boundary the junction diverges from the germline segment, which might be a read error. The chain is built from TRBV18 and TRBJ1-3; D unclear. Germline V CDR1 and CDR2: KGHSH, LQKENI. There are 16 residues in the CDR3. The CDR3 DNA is TGTGCCAGCTCAACACCATATGCCCAGAAGGGAAACACCATATATTTT. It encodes CASSTPYAQKGNTIYF.

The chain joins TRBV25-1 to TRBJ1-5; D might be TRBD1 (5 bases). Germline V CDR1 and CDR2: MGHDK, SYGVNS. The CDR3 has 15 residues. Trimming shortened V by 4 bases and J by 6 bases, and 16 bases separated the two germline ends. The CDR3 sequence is CASSGPGPGGQPQHF. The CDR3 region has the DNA TGTGCCAGCAGTGGACCGGGCCCTGGGGGTCAGCCCCAGCATTTT.

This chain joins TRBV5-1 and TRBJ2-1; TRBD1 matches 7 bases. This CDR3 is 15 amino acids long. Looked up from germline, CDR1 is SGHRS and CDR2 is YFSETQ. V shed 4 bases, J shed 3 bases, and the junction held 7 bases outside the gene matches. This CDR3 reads CASSLTGADYNEQFF. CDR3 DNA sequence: TGCGCCAGCAGCCTTACAGGGGCCGACTACAATGAGCAGTTCTTC.